This T cell receptor beta chain stems from a study of cytomegalovirus exposure and HLA in healthy donors. Overall study results and limits: What a later analysis reportedly showed was that an Asian-associated ancestry cluster had fewer N-insertions than the approximately 700-donor mean. In vitro checks showed that a few CMV-associated chains really do target CMV antigens. Previously analyzed data showed that most TCR beta V segments were productive at a frequency of about 90% or about 30%.

13 Jbeta primers and 60 Vbeta primers were used for the PCR. Data came from immunoSEQ multiplex PCR; TCRdb stores just in-frame clones and leaves some out. The sample lists roughly 140,000 clones, about 80% occurring once. Germline CDR1 MDHEN, CDR2 SYDVKM. CDR3 length: 13 residues. Between the trimmed V and J ends, which lost 2 bases and 6 bases, there was a span of 11 bases. Comment on this clone: Its antigen is unidentified.

The sequence was collected from a woman aged 60-75 years in good health and CMV-seropositive. V and J are TRBV28 and TRBJ2-7, with a tentative D call TRBD1 (6 bases). The sample was PBMCs. The CDR3 nucleotides read TGTGCCAGCAGTTTAAACAGGGTAGGCGAGCAGTACTTC. Translating gives CASSLNRVGEQYF.